This record looks at one T cell receptor (beta chain) sequence and its context. The antigen is unknown. This may stem from a read error, because a much larger clone lies one nucleotide away. Terminally differentiated effector memory CD45RA+ cells were left out of the naive CD8 fraction, which was CD45RO-negative and positively selected for CCR7. The data derive from a study of shared clonotypes between healthy human individuals. Study findings and constraints: Genetic and exposure-history diversity was limited by the few donors.

Germline trimming cut 4 bases from V and 2 bases from J; bases unmatched to any gene: 1. Germline assignment: CDR1 SEHNR and CDR2 FQNEAQ (reference sequence). The CDR3 has 13 residues. Clones were sequenced by immunoSEQ multiplex PCR, and TCRdb holds only the in-frame ones, with some missing. The sample yields more than 2 million clones, approximately 94% seen once. Specimen: naive CD8+ T cells sorted from blood. The chain uses TRBV7-9 and TRBJ2-7, with 8 bases matching TRBD1. This receptor was taken from a man aged 18 to 29 in good health. The CDR3 DNA is TGTGCCAGCAGCTGGACAGGGCCCTACGAGCAGTACTTC. This sequence encodes CASSWTGPYEQYF.